The clone carrying this TCR beta chain was observed a few times. This entry belongs to a study of T cells in Graves' hyperthyroidism and ophthalmopathy. From RNA transcripts, TCR beta CDR3 regions were amplified. First-round RT-PCR with HTBI primers amplified the TCR CDR3 region. TCRdb reprocessed the multiplex PCR reads via MiXCR and lists one record per CDR3 protein. The table shows approximately 600,000 distinct CDR3 sequences, with around 16% occurring only once. Per the germline V gene, CDR1 is KGHSH and CDR2 is LQKENI. This CDR3 region has 16 residues. V lost 3 bases, J lost 4 bases, and 19 bases lay in between.

The rearrangement joins TRBV18 to TRBJ2-7, with D possibly called TRBD1 or TRBD2 (6 bases each). The sample taken for sequencing was blood. The source of this sequence is a woman aged 30 to 39 with Graves' hyperthyroidism. Here the CDR3 DNA reads TGTGCCAGCTCACCTAGCTCGCGGGACACAATTTACGAGCAGTACTTC. Protein: CASSPSSRDTIYEQYF.